Following are 32 T cell receptor beta chains from one sample sequenced in a study of CD8+ T cells in alopecia areata. Following RNA extraction, reverse transcription yielded cDNA that acted as the sequencing template. Sequencing used immunoSEQ multiplex PCR; TCRdb keeps in-frame clones, though not all of them. The sample lists approximately 300,000 clones, roughly 50% occurring once. Treatment here: oral pan-JAK inhibitor, 5-10 mg twice daily. Sample: CD4+ T cells sorted from blood, taken at week 24, from a patient treated with tofacitinib. These receptors originate from a human donor with alopecia areata.

The CDR3 bases are TGCGCCAGCAGCTTGCAGGGAGTGAGCAATCAGCCCCAGCATTTT. This translates into CASSLQGVSNQPQHF. The chain carries TRBV5-1 and TRBJ1-5, with a possible D match to TRBD1 (5 bases). This CDR3 has 15 residues. CDR1 is SGHRS, CDR2 YFSETQ, per germline. V gave up 1 base and J gave up 1 base, with 9 bases separating them.

The rearrangement links TRBV30 to TRBJ1-6, with TRBD1 identical over 7 bases. Looked up from germline, CDR1 is GTSNPN and CDR2 is SVGIG (reference sequence). Trimming cost V 2 bases and J 1 base; bases outside gene matches: 5. CDR3 length: 16 residues. CDR3 amino acids: CAWSRSTGSYNSPLHF. The DNA of the CDR3 is TGTGCCTGGAGTAGGTCGACAGGGTCCTATAATTCACCCCTCCACTTT.

In DNA, the CDR3 is TGTGCCAGCAGCCTTGGGAGGGGGCGTCGGAACTATGGCTACACCTTC. Protein sequence: CASSLGRGRRNYGYTF. The rearrangement uses TRBV11-2 and TRBJ1-2, with 7 positions matching TRBD1. The length of the CDR3 is 16 residues. J gave up 2 bases and V 5 bases, and 11 bases lay outside the gene matches. Germline V lookup: CDR1 SGHAT, CDR2 FQNNGV.

The rearrangement links TRBV28 to TRBJ1-6, with 8 positions matching TRBD1. The trim removed 5 bases at V and 9 bases at J, leaving 12 bases unmatched. Per the germline V gene, CDR1 is MDHEN and CDR2 is SYDVKM. The length of the CDR3 is 16 residues. The CDR3 spells CASSGLRGRIGSPLHF. In DNA form, the CDR3 reads TGTGCCAGCAGTGGGCTCAGGGGGCGGATAGGTTCACCCCTCCACTTT.

The chain couples TRBV10-3 to TRBJ1-2; D may be TRBD1 (6 bases). The CDR3 runs 15 residues. Trimming shortened V by 2 bases and J by 6 bases, and 16 bases separated the two germline ends. Germline V gene lookup returns CDR1 ENHRY and CDR2 SYGVKD. The CDR3 coding sequence is TGTGCCATCAGTGAGGAGGGGGGACCCCATGATGGCTACACCTTC. This translates into CAISEEGGPHDGYTF.

The chain couples TRBV4-2 to TRBJ1-4, with TRBD1 matching 9 bases. Germline lookup yields CDR1 LGHNA and CDR2 YNFKEQ. The V segment lost 7 bases and the J segment 6 bases; nucleotides outside the gene matches: 3. This CDR3 has 13 residues. The CDR3 sequence: CASKRTGDEKLFF. CDR3 in DNA: TGTGCCAGCAAACGGACAGGGGATGAAAAACTGTTTTTT.

The genes are TRBV9 and TRBJ1-2, with 7 bases fitting TRBD1. The germline gives CDR1 SGDLS, CDR2 YYNGEE. The CDR3 is 17 amino acids. V lost 4 bases and J lost 0; bases outside the gene matches: 12. CDR3 bases: TGTGCCAGCAGCCATTACCAGGGACAGATTGCTAACTATGGCTACACCTTC. It is translated as CASSHYQGQIANYGYTF.

The rearrangement uses TRBV29-1 and TRBJ1-5; tentatively, D is TRBD1 (5 bases). The CDR3 sequence is 13 residues long. From germline, CDR1 is SQVTM and CDR2 ANQGSEA. Trimming removed 6 bases from V and 14 bases from J, with 23 bases in between. The CDR3, as DNA: TGCAGCGTGACGGGCCAGCGGGACTCGGTGGAGCATTTT. This encodes CSVTGQRDSVEHF.

The V call is TRBV5-1, the J call TRBJ2-1; 12 bases align to TRBD1. This CDR3 comprises 18 residues. V lost 0 bases to trimming and J lost 9 bases; unmatched junction nucleotides: 13. Germline V gene lookup returns CDR1 SGHRS and CDR2 YFSETQ. Here the CDR3 DNA reads TGCGCCAGCAGCTTGGAAGGTTTCGTGGGACAGGGGGCCAGTGAGCAGTTCTTC. It translates to CASSLEGFVGQGASEQFF.

This chain uses TRBV12-5 with TRBJ1-6; tentative D call: TRBD1 (5 bases). This CDR3 has 14 residues. Deletions cut 7 bases from V and 1 base from J, with 8 bases between. Germline values: CDR1 LGHNT, CDR2 FRNRAP. CDR3 protein: CASADSSYNSPLHF. The CDR3 nucleotides read TGTGCTAGTGCCGACAGTTCCTATAATTCACCCCTCCACTTT.

CDR3 residues: CASGLLRTGPITNEKLFF. CDR3 sequence (DNA): TGTGCTAGTGGTTTGCTCAGGACAGGACCCATAACTAATGAAAAACTGTTTTTT. This chain links TRBV12-5 with TRBJ1-4; 7 bases agree with TRBD1. The ends lost 2 bases at V and 1 base at J; junction bases unmatched: 10. Germline CDR1 and CDR2: LGHNT and FRNRAP. The CDR3 has 18 residues.

The rearrangement links TRBV30 to TRBJ2-5; tentatively, D is TRBD1 or TRBD2 (5 bases each). The CDR3 runs 14 residues. Trimming left V 2 bases short and J 7 bases short, with 17 bases between. Germline assignment: CDR1 GTSNPN and CDR2 SVGIG (reference sequence). For the CDR3, the DNA is TGTGCCTGGAGTACCTCCGGGACGCCGGGGACCCAGTACTTC. This gives the protein CAWSTSGTPGTQYF.

In its sample, this clone was seen many times. CDR3 in DNA: TGTGCCTGGAGATCTTGGGGTTATTCACCCCTCCACTTT. This encodes CAWRSWGYSPLHF. V is TRBV30 and J is TRBJ1-6; D unclear. The germline gives CDR1 GTSNPN, CDR2 SVGIG (reference sequence). The CDR3 is made up of 13 amino acids. The ends were cut back, 3 bases at V and 8 bases at J, with 11 bases in the middle. The entire variable domain, with the rest obtained from reference TRBV30 and TRBJ1-6, is as follows: SQTIHQWPATLVQPVGSPLSLECTVEGTSNPNLYWYRQAAGRGLQLLFYSVGIGQISSEVPQNLSASRPQDRQFILSSKKLLLSDSGFYLCAWRSWGYSPLHFGNGTRLTVT.

This clone was detected only a few times. CDR3 residues: CAWKEGQGYGYTF. The DNA for the CDR3 is TGTGCCTGGAAGGAGGGTCAGGGCTATGGCTACACCTTC. This chain connects TRBV30 to TRBJ1-2; weak D call: TRBD1 (5 bases). The CDR3 length is 13 residues. Per the germline V gene, CDR1 is GTSNPN and CDR2 is SVGIG (reference sequence). Trimming stripped 4 bases from V and 4 bases from J, with 13 bases between.

This clone was recorded a few times. The chain uses TRBV14 and TRBJ2-2; no firm D call. V was shortened by 4 bases and J by 7 bases, with 16 bases between the two germline ends. This CDR3 contains 15 residues. Germline V CDR1 and CDR2: SGHDN, FVKESK. CDR3 in DNA: TGTGCCAGCAGCCGTCGCCTGATGAGTGGCGGGGAGCTGTTTTTT. This translates into CASSRRLMSGGELFF.

There are a few counts of this clone. The CDR3 is CSVAETNTDTQYF. The DNA for the CDR3 is TGCAGCGTTGCTGAGACAAACACAGATACGCAGTATTTT. The chain links TRBV29-1 to TRBJ2-3; D ambiguous. V lost 4 bases to trimming and J lost 2 bases, with 10 bases between them. Germline assignment: CDR1 SQVTM and CDR2 ANQGSEA. The CDR3 extends over 13 amino acids.

The gene calls are TRBV30 and TRBJ1-2; D not certain. Germline CDR1 reads GTSNPN; CDR2 reads SVGIG (reference sequence). Trimming removed 1 base from V and 5 bases from J, with 14 bases in between. CDR3 length equals 14 residues. The CDR3 DNA follows: TGTGCCTGGAGTGAAGCTGACCGACGATATGGCTACACCTTC. Residues: CAWSEADRRYGYTF.

The chain joins TRBV4-1 to TRBJ1-3; D unclear. The CDR3 totals 14 residues. V lost 4 bases, J lost 2 bases, and 9 bases lay in between. CDR1 is MGHRA and CDR2 is YSYEKL in the germline V gene. Here the CDR3 DNA reads TGCGCCAGCAGCCCTTGGTTCGCTGGAAACACCATATATTTT. Encoded protein: CASSPWFAGNTIYF.

The chain couples TRBV6-5 to TRBJ2-1; 16 bases are a match to TRBD2. Germline V lookup: CDR1 MNHEY, CDR2 SVGAGI. The CDR3 runs to 15 residues. V shed 6 bases, J shed 15 bases, and the junction held 11 bases outside the gene matches. The CDR3 protein is CASRSTGTSGGAPFF. CDR3 DNA: TGTGCCAGCAGATCCACCGGGACTAGCGGGGGGGCCCCGTTCTTC.

The chain joins TRBV30 to TRBJ2-5; D is possibly TRBD1 (6 bases). Between the trimmed V and J ends, which lost 7 bases and 6 bases, there was a span of 15 bases. Germline V gene sequence: CDR1 GTSNPN, CDR2 SVGIG (reference sequence). The CDR3 contains 12 residues. The CDR3 loop reads CAYRARWQTQYF. The CDR3 coding sequence is TGTGCCTACAGGGCTAGGTGGCAGACCCAGTACTTC.

This clone was seen once. V and J are TRBV5-1 and TRBJ2-6; no firm D call. The length of the CDR3 is 15 residues. The germline gives CDR1 SGHRS, CDR2 YFSETQ. Deletions cut 7 bases from V and 2 bases from J, with 13 bases between. The CDR3 is CASGKTSAGANVLTF. The CDR3 DNA reads TGCGCCAGCGGAAAAACGAGTGCTGGGGCCAACGTCCTGACTTTC.

CDR3 loop: CASRDTGASYGYTF. The CDR3 DNA reads as TGTGCCAGCAGAGACACAGGGGCCTCCTATGGCTACACCTTC. The chain links TRBV5-6 to TRBJ1-2; 7 positions agree with TRBD1. CDR3 length: 14 residues. The junction had 8 bases not matched to a gene; V was cut back by 5 bases and J by 4 bases. The germline gives CDR1 SGHDT, CDR2 YYEEEE.

V is TRBV30 and J is TRBJ2-7; possibly TRBD1 or TRBD2 for D (5 bases each). The length of the CDR3 is 12 residues. The V and J ends lost 0 bases and 3 bases respectively, with 6 bases between them. Germline V gene lookup returns CDR1 GTSNPN and CDR2 SVGIG (reference sequence). The CDR3 region is CAWSVGDYEQYF. CDR3 DNA: TGTGCCTGGAGTGTGGGGGACTACGAGCAGTACTTC.

The chain uses TRBV6-1 and TRBJ2-2; a weak D match, TRBD1 (6 bases). The CDR3 consists of 16 residues. CDR1 and CDR2 (germline): MNHNS, SASEGT. Trimming pared 4 bases from V and 3 bases from J, leaving 15 bases between. As DNA, the CDR3 is TGTGCCAGCAGTGCGTCCAGGGGTCGATACACCGGGGAGCTGTTTTTT. This sequence encodes CASSASRGRYTGELFF.

The chain links TRBV25-1 to TRBJ1-4; D call uncertain. The germline V gene encodes CDR1 MGHDK and CDR2 SYGVNS. The CDR3 covers 15 residues. Deletions cut 1 base from V and 5 bases from J, with 11 bases between. CDR3 protein: CASSEFRGLNEKLFF. CDR3 bases: TGTGCCAGCAGTGAATTCAGAGGACTCAATGAAAAACTGTTTTTT.

This rearrangement joins TRBV6-5 to TRBJ2-7; perhaps TRBD1 as D (6 bases). Germline CDR1 reads MNHEY; CDR2 reads SVGAGI. The CDR3 is 16 residues long. V was clipped by 6 bases and J by 6 bases, with 24 bases between them. The CDR3 protein is CASRYTSIQGRSEQYF. CDR3 DNA sequence: TGTGCCAGCAGGTACACCTCGATACAGGGACGTAGCGAGCAGTACTTC.

The chain combines TRBV7-2 with TRBJ1-2, with D possibly TRBD1 on 5 matching bases. CDR3 size: 15 residues. Per the germline V gene, CDR1 is SGHTA and CDR2 is FQGNSA. Trimming left V 4 bases short and J 8 bases short, with 20 bases between. CDR3 sequence: CASSSQTHGALGYTF. The CDR3 nucleotides read TGTGCCAGCAGCTCGCAGACCCACGGGGCCCTAGGCTACACCTTC.

On this clone itself: Compared with germline, one end of the junction differs, possibly owing to a read error. This chain joins TRBV7-2 and TRBJ2-3, with 7 nucleotides matching TRBD2. Germline V gives CDR1 SGHTA, CDR2 FQGNSA. The CDR3 runs 14 residues. This CDR3 reads CASSVAGAVDTQYF. The CDR3 nucleotides are TGTGCCAGCAGCGTAGCGGGCGCGGTAGATACGCAGTATTTT. Full variable domain (outside the CDR3, taken from reference TRBV7-2 and TRBJ2-3): GAGVSQSPSNKVTEKGKDVELRCDPISGHTALYWYRQSLGQGLEFLIYFQGNSAPDKSGLPSDRFSAERTGGSVSTLTIQRTQQEDSAVYLCASSVAGAVDTQYFGPGTRLTVL.

This rearrangement joins TRBV10-3 to TRBJ1-2; 7 bases line up with TRBD1. CDR3 length: 14 amino acids. Looked up from germline, CDR1 is ENHRY and CDR2 is SYGVKD. With V trimmed by 8 bases and J by 6 bases, 12 bases remained unmatched. CDR3 sequence reads: CAIGLGQVGDGYTF. In nucleotides, the CDR3 is TGTGCCATCGGACTTGGACAGGTGGGAGATGGCTACACCTTC.

This clone has more than one count but fewer than ten. The chain carries TRBV5-1 and TRBJ1-2; D unclear. Per the germline V gene, CDR1 is SGHRS and CDR2 is YFSETQ. This CDR3 is 13 amino acids long. Trimming stripped 2 bases from V and 2 bases from J, with 7 bases between. This CDR3 is CASSFGANYGYTF. CDR3 nucleotides: TGCGCCAGCAGCTTTGGAGCAAACTATGGCTACACCTTC.

Comments on this clone: The same CDR3 also results from other DNA sequences found in this sample. This chain connects TRBV15 to TRBJ2-7; no clear D. From germline, CDR1 is LNHNV and CDR2 YYDKDF (reference sequence). CDR3 size: 13 residues. Trimming cost V 0 bases and J 0 bases, with 3 bases left between them. CDR3 coding DNA: TGTGCCACCAGCAGAGACCTCTCCTACGAGCAGTACTTC. Encoded protein: CATSRDLSYEQYF.

The chain employs TRBV7-2 and TRBJ1-2; a possible D gene is TRBD1 (5 bases). The CDR3 has 12 amino acids. Germline CDR1 SGHTA, CDR2 FQGNSA. Trimming shortened V by 2 bases and J by 7 bases, and 8 bases separated the two germline ends. In DNA, the CDR3 is TGTGCCAGCAGCTTACGTGGGGCTGGCTACACCTTC. Encoded protein: CASSLRGAGYTF. The entire variable domain, with the rest obtained from reference TRBV7-2 and TRBJ1-2, is as follows: GAGVSQSPSNKVTEKGKDVELRCDPISGHTALYWYRQSLGQGLEFLIYFQGNSAPDKSGLPSDRFSAERTGGSVSTLTIQRTQQEDSAVYLCASSLRGAGYTFGSGTRLTVV.